This entry describes one T cell receptor (beta chain). Antigen specificity is unknown. Trimming removed 6 bases from V and 3 bases from J, with 17 bases in between. Germline values: CDR1 LNHDA, CDR2 SQIVND (reference sequence). The CDR3 contains 16 residues. The data are from a study of shared clonotypes between healthy human individuals. Study-level results: Some clonotypes were shared by all four sorted-subset donors, while others were not shared. The non-shared ones had lower generation probabilities than the shared ones. Memory subsets had estimated richness that was generally smaller than that of naive subsets.

Donation came from healthy HIV-negative adults that had no recent acute infections or vaccinations. The donors, all of them Caucasian adults, lived in Nashville, Tennessee. Repertoires were generated with immunoSEQ multiplex PCR, while TCRdb's copy carries only in-frame clones and drops some. The table has around 1,000,000 clones, 77% seen once. The chain combines TRBV19 with TRBJ2-2; D may be TRBD1 (6 bases). Specimen: memory CD4+ T cells from PBMCs. The sample's subset: CD45RA-negative fraction. The receptor's source is a man between 18 and 35 years old in good health. Some clones in this sample may be carry-over from other donors' samples. The CDR3: CASRPQGGGDTGELFF. The CDR3, as DNA: TGTGCCAGTAGACCACAGGGCGGTGGGGACACCGGGGAGCTGTTTTTT.